The present TCR beta chain was sequenced within a study of CD8 T cells in ankylosing spondylitis. Study findings and constraints: Among TCR beta sequences, a motif of several highly homologous variants appeared characteristic of ankylosing spondylitis blood.

MiXCR, run by TCRdb on the 5' RACE reads, gives a single entry per CDR3 protein. The sample lists approximately 90,000 distinct CDR3 sequences; about 7.7% were seen once. This clonotype was found many times. Its antigen is unidentified. What was sequenced was blood, either unsorted or a sorted T cell fraction (not recorded which). The receptor was derived from a male donor with ankylosing spondylitis or in good health (not recorded which).

The DNA of the CDR3 is TGCGCCAGCAGCTTGACGGGAGGCGACGCTGGAAACACCATATATTTT. Its translation is CASSLTGGDAGNTIYF. The J gene is TRBJ1-3, the V gene TRBV5-1, with D unresolved. V was shortened by 1 base and J by 2 bases, with 13 bases between the two germline ends. Germline V lookup: CDR1 SGHRS, CDR2 YFSETQ. The CDR3 has 16 amino acids. Filled out from reference TRBV5-1 and TRBJ1-3, the complete variable domain reads KAGVTQTPRYLIKTRGQQVTLSCSPISGHRSVSWYQQTPGQGLQFLFEYFSETQRNKGNFPGRFSGRQFSNSRSEMNVSTLELGDSALYLCASSLTGGDAGNTIYFGEGSWLTVV.